This T cell receptor beta chain was profiled in a study of CXCR3-negative and CXCR3-positive naive CD8 T cells. UMI-labeled 5' RACE TRB cDNA libraries were prepared from the cells. TCRdb re-called the 5' RACE reads and catalogs CDR3 proteins one per entry, DNA excluded. The sample table includes about 90,000 distinct CDR3 sequences. Broader study findings: Freshly isolated PBMCs were used in most assays, given partial CXCR3 loss after freezing. With surface CD5 comparable between naive subsets, TCR strength was estimated using properties derived from the TRB CDR3.

All CD8+ T cell subsets were sorted in triplicate at 300,000 cells each. About this clonotype: Its antigen is currently unknown.

The V gene's germline CDR1 is SEHNR and CDR2 FQNEAQ (reference sequence). The CDR3 is 14 residues long. The sequenced material came from naive CXCR3- CD8+ T cells from blood. The subset denotes: CD45RO-CCR7+CD27+CD95- naive CD8+ T cells lacking CXCR3 (TNR3-). The source is a human donor in good health. Some clones in this sample may be carry-over from other donors' samples. The V gene is TRBV7-9, the J gene TRBJ2-7; checking the TCRdb D call of TRBD1 is not possible without DNA. The CDR3 sequence: CASSQTGSSYEQYF.